This T cell receptor (beta chain) was captured in a study of CD8 T cells in ankylosing spondylitis. General observations from the study: One TCR beta motif, made up of several highly homologous variants, appeared characteristic of ankylosing spondylitis blood.

This clonotype was recorded a few times. The antigen is unknown. Construction of TCR beta libraries was performed using quantitative 5'-RACE with molecular barcodes. TCRdb independently ran MiXCR on the 5' RACE reads; one entry per CDR3 protein. In the table there are roughly 700,000 distinct CDR3 sequences, roughly 19% of which are singletons. The sequence derives from a male donor with ankylosing spondylitis. The material sequenced was blood, either unsorted or a sorted T cell fraction (not recorded which).

The CDR3 bases are TGTGCCAGCAGCTTAGTAACGGTCCCCTACGAGCAGTACTTC. Protein product: CASSLVTVPYEQYF. The chain is built from TRBV7-9 and TRBJ2-7; D gene unclear. CDR1 and CDR2 (germline): SEHNR, FQNEAQ (reference sequence). The CDR3 is 14 amino acids. Trimming shortened V by 1 base and J by 2 bases, and 9 bases separated the two germline ends.